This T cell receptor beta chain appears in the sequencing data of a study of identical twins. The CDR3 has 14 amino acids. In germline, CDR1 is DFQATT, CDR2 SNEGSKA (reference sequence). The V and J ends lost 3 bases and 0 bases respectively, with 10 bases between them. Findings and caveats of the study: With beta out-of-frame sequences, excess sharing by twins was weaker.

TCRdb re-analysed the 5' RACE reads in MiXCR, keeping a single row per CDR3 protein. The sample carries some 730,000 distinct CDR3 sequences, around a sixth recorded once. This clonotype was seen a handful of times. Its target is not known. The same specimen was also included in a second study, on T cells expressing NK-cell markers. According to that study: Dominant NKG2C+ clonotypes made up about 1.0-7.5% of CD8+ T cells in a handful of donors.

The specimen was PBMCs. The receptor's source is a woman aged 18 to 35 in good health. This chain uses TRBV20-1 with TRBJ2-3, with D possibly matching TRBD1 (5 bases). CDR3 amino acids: CSARTASSTDTQYF. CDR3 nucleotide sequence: TGCAGTGCTAGGACAGCTTCTAGCACAGATACGCAGTATTTT.